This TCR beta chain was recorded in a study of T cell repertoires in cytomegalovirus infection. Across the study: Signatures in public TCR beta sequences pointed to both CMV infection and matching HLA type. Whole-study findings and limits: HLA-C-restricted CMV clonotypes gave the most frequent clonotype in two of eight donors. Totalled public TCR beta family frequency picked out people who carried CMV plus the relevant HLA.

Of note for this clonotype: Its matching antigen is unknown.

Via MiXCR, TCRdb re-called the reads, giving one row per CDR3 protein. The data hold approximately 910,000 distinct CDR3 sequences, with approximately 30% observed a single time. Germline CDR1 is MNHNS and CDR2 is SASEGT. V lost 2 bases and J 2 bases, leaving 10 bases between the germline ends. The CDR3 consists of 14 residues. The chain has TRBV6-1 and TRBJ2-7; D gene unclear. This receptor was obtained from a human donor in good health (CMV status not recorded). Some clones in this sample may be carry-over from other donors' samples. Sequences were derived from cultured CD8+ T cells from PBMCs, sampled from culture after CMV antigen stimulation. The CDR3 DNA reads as TGTGCCAGCAGTGAATCCAGAATTACCTACGAGCAGTACTTC. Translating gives CASSESRITYEQYF.